This T cell receptor beta chain derives from a study of T cell repertoires in cytomegalovirus infection. For the study at large: Through public TCR beta signatures, both CMV infection and matching HLA type were indicated.

The CDR3 consists of 14 residues. Germline V gives CDR1 SGHVS, CDR2 FQNEAQ. With 5 bases removed from V and 4 bases from J, the gap between germline ends came to 14 bases. TCRdb reprocessed the reads via MiXCR and lists one record per CDR3 protein. In the table there are over 250,000 distinct CDR3 sequences, about 20% of which are singletons. This clonotype was recorded a few times. Its antigen is unidentified. Broader study findings: Dominant in the ex vivo response were TCR beta clonotypes restricted by HLA-C and specific for CMV.

V is TRBV7-8 and J is TRBJ1-2, with D unresolved. The receptor was derived from a human donor in good health (CMV status not recorded). Some clones in this sample may be carry-over from other donors' samples. Specimen: cultured PBMCs, collected from culture after CMV antigen stimulation. The CDR3 region has the DNA TGTGCCAGCAGCCCCGTCCTGTCTTTCTATGGCTACACCTTC. It is translated as CASSPVLSFYGYTF.